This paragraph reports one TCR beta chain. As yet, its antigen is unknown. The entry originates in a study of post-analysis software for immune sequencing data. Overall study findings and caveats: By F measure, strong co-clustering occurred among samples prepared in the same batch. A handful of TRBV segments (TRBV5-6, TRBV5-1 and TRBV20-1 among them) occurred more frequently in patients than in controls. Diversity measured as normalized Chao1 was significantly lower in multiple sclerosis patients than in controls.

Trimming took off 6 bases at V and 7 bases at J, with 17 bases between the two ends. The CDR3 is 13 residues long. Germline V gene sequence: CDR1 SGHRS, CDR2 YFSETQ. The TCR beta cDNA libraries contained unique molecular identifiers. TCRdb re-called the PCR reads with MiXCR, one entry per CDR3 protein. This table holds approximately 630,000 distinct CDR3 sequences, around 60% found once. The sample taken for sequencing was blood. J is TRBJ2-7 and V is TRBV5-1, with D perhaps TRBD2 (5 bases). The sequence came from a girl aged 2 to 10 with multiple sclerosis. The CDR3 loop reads CASTDQISGEQYF. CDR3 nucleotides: TGCGCCAGCACGGACCAAATATCGGGGGAGCAGTACTTC.